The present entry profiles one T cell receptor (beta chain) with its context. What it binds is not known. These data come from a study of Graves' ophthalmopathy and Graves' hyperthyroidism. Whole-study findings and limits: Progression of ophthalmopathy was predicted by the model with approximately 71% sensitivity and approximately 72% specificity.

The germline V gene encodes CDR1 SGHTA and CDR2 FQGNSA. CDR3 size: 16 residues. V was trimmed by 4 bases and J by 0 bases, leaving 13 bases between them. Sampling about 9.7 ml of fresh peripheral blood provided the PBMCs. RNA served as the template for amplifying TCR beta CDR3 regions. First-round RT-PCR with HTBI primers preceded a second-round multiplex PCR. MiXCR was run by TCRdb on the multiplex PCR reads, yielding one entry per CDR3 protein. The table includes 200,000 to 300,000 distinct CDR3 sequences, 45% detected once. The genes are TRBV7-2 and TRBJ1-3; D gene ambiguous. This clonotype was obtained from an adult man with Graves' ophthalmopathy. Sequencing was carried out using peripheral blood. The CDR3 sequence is CASSSPDYRSGNTIYF. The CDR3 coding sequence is TGTGCCAGCAGCTCACCAGACTACCGCTCTGGAAACACCATATATTTT.